These 8 T cell receptor beta chains originate from one sample sequenced in a study of T cell repertoires in cytomegalovirus infection. The antigens of these receptors remain unknown. Using its own MiXCR run on the reads, TCRdb lists one record per CDR3 protein. The sample holds 600,000 to 700,000 distinct CDR3 sequences, around 35% seen once. The sample was cultured PBMCs, taken from culture after CMV antigen stimulation. The receptor source for this set is a human donor in good health (CMV status not recorded). Some clones in this sample may be carry-over from other donors' samples.

V and J are TRBV7-6 and TRBJ2-5, with D possibly TRBD1 on 6 matching bases. CDR3 size: 16 residues. V was cut by 5 bases and J by 5 bases, with 21 bases left in between. CDR1 and CDR2 (germline): SGHVS, FNYEAQ. CDR3 DNA sequence: TGTGCCAGCAGCCCGCTGCCGGGACACGTCGGGGAGACCCAGTACTTC. This sequence encodes CASSPLPGHVGETQYF.

This clonotype was seen a few times. V is TRBV12-3 or TRBV12-4 and J is TRBJ2-1; D unresolved. V was pared by 5 bases and J by 10 bases, with 15 bases between. The CDR3 has 13 amino acids. The CDR3 nucleotides read TGTGCCAGCAGTGATCCGACCGCACGGGAGCAGTTCTTC. Amino acid sequence: CASSDPTAREQFF.

The chain is built from TRBV10-3 and TRBJ2-5; 7 nucleotides agree with TRBD1. Per the germline V gene, CDR1 is ENHRY and CDR2 is SYGVKD. CDR3 length equals 12 residues. V shed 11 bases and J 3 bases; nucleotides not matched to a gene: 6. CDR3: CAVRDSKETQYF. The DNA of the CDR3 is TGTGCCGTACGGGACAGTAAAGAGACCCAGTACTTC.

This clonotype was found many times. The chain joins TRBV7-8 to TRBJ1-2, with D possibly being TRBD1 (6 bases). V lost 2 bases to trimming and J lost 5 bases, with 15 bases between them. The germline CDR1 and CDR2 sequences are SGHVS and FQNEAQ. This CDR3 comprises 15 residues. The CDR3, as DNA: TGTGCCAGCAGCTTATTTCGGGGGGCATGGTATGGCTACACCTTC. The encoded protein is CASSLFRGAWYGYTF.

This chain links TRBV7-6 with TRBJ2-1; D is undetermined. The CDR3 loop spans 14 amino acids. Trimming took 5 bases from V and 3 from J, leaving 11 bases between them. CDR1 SGHVS and CDR2 FNYEAQ come from the germline V gene. CDR3 sequence: CASSRPQGYNEQFF. CDR3 bases: TGTGCCAGCAGCCGACCTCAAGGCTACAATGAGCAGTTCTTC.

The V call is TRBV20-1, the J call TRBJ1-2; no firm D call. CDR1 and CDR2 from the germline V gene are DFQATT and SNEGSKA (reference sequence). The CDR3 consists of 12 residues. V lost 2 bases and J 4 bases, leaving 8 bases between the germline ends. The CDR3 DNA sequence: TGCAGTGCTAGACTGGAATCCTATGGCTACACCTTC. This encodes CSARLESYGYTF.

This clonotype has more than one count but fewer than ten. The chain carries TRBV2 and TRBJ1-5; TRBD1 aligns across 7 bases. J was trimmed by 3 bases and V by 6 bases; bases with no gene match: 2. CDR3 length: 13 amino acids. Looked up from germline, CDR1 is SNHLY and CDR2 is FYNNEI. CDR3 loop: CASRGTVNQPQHF. For the CDR3, the DNA is TGTGCCAGCAGGGGGACAGTCAATCAGCCCCAGCATTTT. The complete variable domain, with remaining parts taken from reference TRBV2 and TRBJ1-5, reads EPEVTQTPSHQVTQMGQEVILRCVPISNHLYFYWYRQILGQKVEFLVSFYNNEISEKSEIFDDQFSVERPDGSNFTLKIRSTKLEDSAMYFCASRGTVNQPQHFGDGTRLSIL.

J is TRBJ2-1 and V is TRBV2; D is uncertain. The CDR3 totals 12 residues. Germline loops: CDR1 SNHLY, CDR2 FYNNEI. V lost 4 bases and J lost 5, with 6 bases in between. CDR3 nucleotide sequence: TGTGCCAGCAGTGGGGCCCACAATGAGCAGTTCTTC. Translation gives CASSGAHNEQFF.